The entry below describes one T cell receptor (beta chain). What it binds is unknown. This sample was taken from a study of cytomegalovirus exposure and HLA in healthy donors. Researchers ran the PCR with 60 Vbeta and 13 Jbeta primers. Using immunoSEQ multiplex PCR, the repertoire was profiled, and TCRdb retains in-frame clones only, with some absent. This table holds about 84,000 clones. Points from the study as a whole: In a later analysis, an Asian-associated ancestry cluster reportedly showed fewer N-insertions than the approximately 700-donor mean. Differences between HLA loci emerged in a later analysis of TCR association rates, with DRB1 most and HLA-C fewest. The authors assumed roughly uniform sequencing depth across donors for presence/absence analyses.

V lost 4 bases to trimming and J lost 6 bases; unmatched junction nucleotides: 3. CDR3 length equals 13 residues. Germline V gene data show CDR1 as SGHRS and CDR2 as YFSETQ. The gene calls are TRBV5-1 and TRBJ2-1; 8 nucleotides agree with TRBD2. The receptor's source is a man aged 45 to 65 in good health and CMV-seronegative. Material for sequencing was PBMCs. CDR3 DNA sequence: TGCGCCAGCAGCGAACGGGGGGGCAATGAGCAGTTCTTC. This gives the protein CASSERGGNEQFF.